Shown below are 2 T cell receptor beta chains from a single sample sequenced in a study of control samples from healthy donors and cancer patients. Here immunoSEQ multiplex PCR was the method, and the copy in TCRdb shows in-frame clones only, minus some. The table includes around 48,000 clones, 93% detected once. The sample taken for sequencing was PBMCs. The origin of the receptors is a woman in her forties or fifties with head and neck cancer.

The V call is TRBV5-6, the J call TRBJ1-2; D not resolved. In germline, CDR1 is SGHDT, CDR2 YYEEEE. V lost 3 bases, J lost 1 base, and 7 bases lay in between. The CDR3 sequence is 13 residues long. The CDR3 coding sequence is TGTGCCAGCAGCTCAGACTTTAACTATGGCTACACCTTC. This codes for CASSSDFNYGYTF.

The J gene is TRBJ1-1, the V gene TRBV5-4, with D tentatively TRBD1 (6 bases). The CDR3 has 13 amino acids. Trimming removed 4 bases at V and 4 bases at J, with 11 bases between. The V gene's germline CDR1 is SGHNT and CDR2 YYREEE (reference sequence). CDR3 sequence: CASSTGQSTEAFF. The CDR3 DNA sequence: TGTGCCAGCAGCACCGGACAGAGCACTGAAGCTTTCTTT.